Each of the 9 T cell receptor beta chains below was sequenced from the same sample in a study of blood T cell repertoires in COVID-19. Data came from immunoSEQ multiplex PCR; TCRdb stores just in-frame clones and leaves some out. The sample contains 70,000 to 75,000 clones, about 82% of which appear only once. Sequenced sample: peripheral blood. The receptor set was obtained from a woman aged 55-75 years with acute or convalescent COVID-19.

The chain uses TRBV30 and TRBJ2-7; a possible D gene is TRBD2 (6 bases). The V end lost 1 base, the J end lost 5 bases, and 12 bases lay between the germline ends. The CDR3 spans 13 residues. Per the germline V gene, CDR1 is GTSNPN and CDR2 is SVGIG (reference sequence). The CDR3: CAWSGGDWDEQYF. The CDR3 coding sequence is TGTGCCTGGAGTGGGGGGGATTGGGACGAGCAGTACTTC.

The rearrangement joins TRBV5-1 to TRBJ2-5; TRBD2 matches at 9 bases. The germline CDR1 and CDR2 sequences are SGHRS and YFSETQ. There are 15 residues in the CDR3. The V and J ends lost 2 bases and 5 bases, in that order; junction bases with no gene match: 7. In DNA form, the CDR3 reads TGCGCCAGCAGCTTAACCGGGACTAGCCGGGAGACCCAGTACTTC. This sequence encodes CASSLTGTSRETQYF.

The chain has TRBV5-6 and TRBJ1-2, with TRBD1 as a possible D gene (6 bases). CDR3 length: 16 residues. V was trimmed by 1 base and J by 3 bases, leaving 16 bases between them. Germline assignment: CDR1 SGHDT and CDR2 YYEEEE. CDR3 in DNA: TGTGCCAGCAGCTTGCCTGGGCCCAGGGGACACTATGGCTACACCTTC. Translation: CASSLPGPRGHYGYTF.

This clone has only one observation. This chain links TRBV19 with TRBJ2-1; D is perhaps TRBD1 (5 bases). Between the trimmed V and J ends, which lost 10 bases and 0 bases, there was a span of 16 bases. The germline gives CDR1 LNHDA, CDR2 SQIVND (reference sequence). CDR3 length: 15 amino acids. Written as DNA, the CDR3 is TGTGCCACCCCGCCCTGGGGCAACTCCTACAATGAGCAGTTCTTC. This sequence encodes CATPPWGNSYNEQFF.

This clone has a single count. CDR3 nucleotide sequence: TGCGCCAGCAGCTTGGCCCTGGGGCAACTCACAGATACGCAGTATTTT. Residues: CASSLALGQLTDTQYF. The rearrangement links TRBV5-1 to TRBJ2-3; possible D gene TRBD1, 5 bases. The CDR3 loop spans 16 amino acids. V dropped 0 bases and J dropped 2 bases, with 13 bases sitting between them. Germline V lookup: CDR1 SGHRS, CDR2 YFSETQ. Supplemented by reference TRBV5-1 and TRBJ2-3, the full variable domain reads KAGVTQTPRYLIKTRGQQVTLSCSPISGHRSVSWYQQTPGQGLQFLFEYFSETQRNKGNFPGRFSGRQFSNSRSEMNVSTLELGDSALYLCASSLALGQLTDTQYFGPGTRLTVL.

This sequence joins TRBV3-1 (or the pseudogene TRBV3-2) and TRBJ2-3, with 12 bases fitting TRBD2. This CDR3 is 16 amino acids long. V shed 4 bases and J 7 bases; nucleotides not matched to a gene: 9. Germline V lookup: CDR1 LGHDT, CDR2 YNNKEL (reference sequence). The CDR3 loop reads CASSRGTGLAGYTQYF. The CDR3 DNA follows: TGTGCCAGCAGCCGAGGAACGGGACTAGCGGGTTATACGCAGTATTTT.

V and J are TRBV7-9 and TRBJ2-1, with D possibly matching TRBD2 (5 bases). This CDR3 is 15 amino acids long. Germline V gene lookup returns CDR1 SEHNR and CDR2 FQNEAQ (reference sequence). V shed 1 base and J shed 7 bases, with 14 bases lying between them. CDR3 protein: CASSLVGPSLNEQFF. The DNA for the CDR3 is TGTGCCAGCAGCTTAGTCGGTCCTAGCTTGAATGAGCAGTTCTTC.

This clone was seen more than once but under ten times. The V gene is TRBV11-2, the J gene TRBJ2-7; 8 nucleotides agree with TRBD2. The J segment lost 3 bases and the V segment lost 6 bases, leaving 22 bases of the junction unmatched. The CDR3 extends over 19 amino acids. Germline CDR1 is SGHAT and CDR2 is FQNNGV. CDR3 protein: CASSFSLPEGREVYYEQYF. The CDR3 region has the DNA TGTGCCAGCAGTTTCTCCCTGCCCGAGGGGCGGGAGGTATACTACGAGCAGTACTTC.

V gene TRBV15 combines with J gene TRBJ2-5, with 10 bases fitting TRBD2. CDR1 and CDR2 (germline): LNHNV, YYDKDF (reference sequence). This CDR3 is built from 16 residues. V shed 1 base, J shed 7 bases, and the junction held 9 bases outside the gene matches. CDR3 DNA sequence: TGTGCCACCAGCAGAGGAGCTAGCGGGGGCCCCGGGACCCAGTACTTC. The encoded protein is CATSRGASGGPGTQYF. Full variable domain (missing parts from reference TRBV15 and TRBJ2-5): DAMVIQNPRYQVTQFGKPVTLSCSQTLNHNVMYWYQQKSSQAPKLLFHYYDKDFNNEADTPDNFQSRRPNTSFCFLDIRSPGLGDTAMYLCATSRGASGGPGTQYFGPGTRLLVL.